These 10 T cell receptor beta chains came from one sample sequenced in a study of OX40 agonist ivuxolimab in advanced cancers. Sequenced by immunoSEQ multiplex PCR; TCRdb stores in-frame clones only, minus some. Of 15,000 to 25,000 clones in the sample, approximately 73% were seen once. Sample: CD4+ or CD8+ T cells sorted from blood, taken in a trial of the OX40 agonist ivuxolimab. Receptors originate from an adult with an advanced solid tumor such as melanoma, head and neck, liver or kidney cancer.

V usage is TRBV7-9 and J usage is TRBJ2-3; D unclear. The CDR3 covers 12 residues. V dropped 4 bases and J dropped 6 bases, with 8 bases sitting between them. Looked up from germline, CDR1 is SEHNR and CDR2 is FQNEAQ (reference sequence). In nucleotides, the CDR3 is TGTGCCAGCAGCTCACCGTTTGATACGCAGTATTTT. This encodes CASSSPFDTQYF.

V usage is TRBV13 and J usage is TRBJ2-7; D gene unclear. Trimming took 3 bases from V and 3 from J, leaving 3 bases between them. The CDR3 is made up of 11 amino acids. Germline CDR1 reads PRHDT; CDR2 reads FYEKMQ (reference sequence). In DNA form, the CDR3 reads TGTGCCAGCAGCTTGGTCTACGAGCAGTACTTC. Its protein product is CASSLVYEQYF.

The gene calls are TRBV28 and TRBJ2-3; a possible D gene is TRBD2 (6 bases). V lost 2 bases to trimming and J lost 6 bases, with 18 bases between them. This CDR3 has 16 residues. Germline V lookup: CDR1 MDHEN, CDR2 SYDVKM. The CDR3 DNA is TGTGCCAGCAGTTTAACATCCGGGAGACAACGGGATACGCAGTATTTT. Protein sequence: CASSLTSGRQRDTQYF.

The rearrangement links TRBV27 to TRBJ1-4; no clear D gene. The CDR3 covers 13 residues. Germline-derived CDR1 and CDR2 are MNHEY and SMNVEV (reference sequence). V was trimmed by 3 bases and J by 7 bases, leaving 9 bases between them. The CDR3 protein is CASSFQPPEKLFF. Written as DNA, the CDR3 is TGTGCCAGCAGTTTCCAACCCCCTGAAAAACTGTTTTTT.

The chain couples TRBV27 to TRBJ2-1, with D unresolved. With 8 bases removed from V and 6 bases from J, the gap between germline ends came to 8 bases. Germline V gene data show CDR1 as MNHEY and CDR2 as SMNVEV (reference sequence). The CDR3 sequence is 11 residues long. Written as DNA, the CDR3 is TGTGCCAGCTGGGCTAGCAATGAGCAGTTCTTC. Protein: CASWASNEQFF.

This clone was detected a few times. This chain links TRBV19 with TRBJ2-3; D unclear. CDR3 length: 18 amino acids. The germline CDR1 and CDR2 sequences are LNHDA and SQIVND (reference sequence). Trimming left V 8 bases short and J 0 bases short, with 24 bases between. The CDR3 DNA reads TGTGCCAGTCTAGATAGGTCCCCCTTCTTTTCTAGCACAGATACGCAGTATTTT. Amino acids: CASLDRSPFFSSTDTQYF.

The chain is built from TRBV6-6 and TRBJ2-1; no definite D call. Germline CDR1 and CDR2: MNHNY and SVGAGI (reference sequence). This CDR3 has 11 residues. V was clipped by 5 bases and J by 5 bases, with 4 bases between them. The CDR3 region is CASSENNEQFF. CDR3 in DNA: TGTGCCAGCAGTGAAAACAATGAGCAGTTCTTC.

The chain uses TRBV27 and TRBJ2-1; D is perhaps TRBD1 (6 bases). The CDR3 is 15 residues long. V gave up 5 bases and J gave up 7 bases, with 18 bases separating them. Germline V gene lookup returns CDR1 MNHEY and CDR2 SMNVEV (reference sequence). The CDR3, as DNA: TGTGCCAGCAGTCTCACCGGGGCAGGGGAGAATGAGCAGTTCTTC. This codes for CASSLTGAGENEQFF.

The chain carries TRBV7-3 and TRBJ1-2, with 9 nucleotides matching TRBD1. Germline CDR1 reads SGHTA; CDR2 reads FQGTGA. Trimming cost V 3 bases and J 7 bases; bases outside gene matches: 3. This CDR3 has 13 amino acids. The CDR3 nucleotides read TGTGCCAGCAGCTTTACAGGGGGCGGTGGCTACACCTTC. It specifies CASSFTGGGGYTF.

This clone has just one count. The CDR3 is CASSPSERGEETQYF. The CDR3 bases are TGTGCCAGCAGCCCCTCCGAGAGGGGGGAAGAGACCCAGTACTTC. The rearrangement links TRBV7-9 to TRBJ2-5; D may match TRBD1 or TRBD2 (6 bases each). This CDR3 contains 15 residues. CDR1 is SEHNR and CDR2 is FQNEAQ in the germline V gene (reference sequence). V lost 5 bases and J lost 3, with 16 bases in between.